This section outlines one T cell receptor (beta chain) sequence together with its context. As yet, its antigen is unknown. Donors contributed one heparinised blood draw apiece, averaging about 116 mL. Looked up from germline, CDR1 is PRHDT and CDR2 is FYEKMQ (reference sequence). V trimming: 5 bases; J trimming: 8 bases; junction bases outside the gene matches: 14. This CDR3 contains 15 residues. cDNA synthesis used the whole RNA isolate, giving expressed TCRB sequences. Naive, central memory and regulatory T cell samples yielded roughly 3.6 million reads on average. Only in-frame clones appear in the TCRdb table, and some are missing; sequencing was by immunoSEQ multiplex PCR. The data hold 300,000 to 350,000 clones, with around 9.3% observed a single time. The data were obtained in a study of beta chain features in type 1 diabetes. Findings and caveats of the study: Among patients with Type 1 diabetes, TCRB CDR3s were moderately but significantly shorter in every one of the four CD4+ subsets. For type 1 diabetes patients, VDJ junctions showed fewer insertions and more deletions.

This TCR was recovered from a man aged 25-45 years with type 1 diabetes. This sequence joins TRBV13 and TRBJ1-2; the match to TRBD1 covers 7 bases. The sample comprised central memory CD4+ T cells from blood. CDR3 protein: CASSPGGGARVGYTF. The CDR3 DNA follows: TGTGCCAGCAGCCCAGGGGGTGGGGCCCGAGTAGGCTACACCTTC.